This T cell receptor (beta chain) was sequenced for a study of shared clonotypes between healthy human individuals. Regarding the study as a whole: Estimated clonotype richness was generally higher in naive than memory subsets. Only blood was sampled, and tissue TCR repertoires likely differ from blood ones.

CDR1 and CDR2 (germline): SGDLS, YYNGEE. There are 16 residues in the CDR3. V lost 3 bases to trimming and J lost 8 bases; unmatched junction nucleotides: 11. TCRdb's table, derived via immunoSEQ multiplex PCR, lists solely in-frame clones and lacks some. The sample carries about 980,000 clones, more than 75% recorded once. Naive CD45RA+ and memory CD45RA-negative subsets were split from CD4+ cells. Remarks on this clone: Antigen specificity is unknown.

The rearrangement links TRBV9 to TRBJ1-4, with 9 bases fitting TRBD1. The sequence came from a man in his late teens or twenties in good health. Sequencing was done on a sample of memory CD4+ T cells sorted from blood. Subset here: CD45RA-negative fraction. The DNA of the CDR3 is TGTGCCAGCAGCGCCCGCGGGACAGGGCGGAGCGAAAAACTGTTTTTT. The encoded protein is CASSARGTGRSEKLFF.